These 20 T cell receptor beta chains came from one sample sequenced in a study of blood T cell repertoires in COVID-19. The table came from immunoSEQ multiplex PCR; TCRdb's copy has only in-frame clones and leaves some out. The table shows some 87,000 clones, with around 87% occurring only once. Input material: peripheral blood. All receptors come from a human donor in a cohort sampled during active COVID-19.

This chain links TRBV29-1 with TRBJ2-1; 10 nucleotides align to TRBD2. Germline lookup yields CDR1 SQVTM and CDR2 ANQGSEA. This CDR3 contains 16 residues. J was trimmed by 8 bases and V by 7 bases; bases with no gene match: 17. The CDR3 coding sequence is TGCAGCGCCCCGAAAGGTTTAGGGACTAGCGTCCATGAGCAGTTCTTC. Its translation: CSAPKGLGTSVHEQFF.

The V and J genes are TRBV29-1 and TRBJ1-1; no firm D call. Germline assignment: CDR1 SQVTM and CDR2 ANQGSEA. The CDR3 length is 11 residues. Trimming took 7 bases from V and 7 from J, leaving 13 bases between them. The CDR3 region is CSARSGLEAFF. The DNA of the CDR3 is TGCAGCGCTCGCAGCGGCCTTGAAGCTTTCTTT.

The chain couples TRBV4-2 to TRBJ1-1, with 8 bases matching TRBD1. The CDR3 contains 18 residues. CDR1 LGHNA and CDR2 YNFKEQ come from the germline V gene. J lost 1 base, V lost 0 bases, and 10 bases had no gene match. As DNA, the CDR3 is TGTGCCAGCAGCCAAGAGGCAGGGGGCCTTGGAAGGAACACTGAAGCTTTCTTT. It specifies CASSQEAGGLGRNTEAFF.

This chain connects TRBV4-1 to TRBJ2-3; D might be TRBD2 (5 bases). The CDR3 sequence is 18 residues long. Germline CDR1 MGHRA, CDR2 YSYEKL. Between the trimmed V and J ends, which lost 3 bases and 4 bases, there was a span of 23 bases. The CDR3 protein is CASSHSILGVRAPDTQYF. The DNA for the CDR3 is TGCGCCAGCAGCCATTCGATACTCGGGGTGAGGGCCCCAGATACGCAGTATTTT.

This chain joins TRBV9 and TRBJ2-2; D might be TRBD1 (5 bases). V was cut by 1 base and J by 7 bases, with 8 bases left in between. This CDR3 has 13 amino acids. Germline-derived CDR1 and CDR2 are SGDLS and YYNGEE. In DNA form, the CDR3 reads TGTGCCAGCAGCGTAAGGGGCGGCGGGGAGCTGTTTTTT. It specifies CASSVRGGGELFF.

This clone was detected only a few times. The chain employs TRBV7-8 and TRBJ1-1, with D hard to call. V was cut by 7 bases and J by 0 bases, with 12 bases left in between. CDR3 size: 14 residues. The germline CDR1 and CDR2 sequences are SGHVS and FQNEAQ. CDR3 DNA sequence: TGTGCCAGCACGTGGAGCCTAATGAACACTGAAGCTTTCTTT. Its protein is CASTWSLMNTEAFF.

Only a few counts were recorded for this clone. The rearrangement uses TRBV5-1 and TRBJ1-2; the match to TRBD1 covers 8 bases. The CDR3 runs 15 residues. Germline V CDR1 and CDR2: SGHRS, YFSETQ. V shed 4 bases, J shed 4 bases, and the junction held 9 bases outside the gene matches. The chain's CDR3 is CASSPIPGQAYGYTF. CDR3 nucleotide sequence: TGCGCCAGCAGCCCAATTCCGGGACAGGCCTATGGCTACACCTTC.

This clone appeared once. The chain recombines TRBV27 with TRBJ1-1; the D is unclear. Germline lookup yields CDR1 MNHEY and CDR2 SMNVEV (reference sequence). The CDR3 sequence is 14 residues long. V lost 0 bases and J lost 6, with 11 bases in between. The CDR3 DNA reads TGTGCCAGCAGTTTATCGTCCGGGGTCGCTGAAGCTTTCTTT. Translation gives CASSLSSGVAEAFF.

This rearrangement joins TRBV6-1 to TRBJ1-5; the D gene is possibly TRBD1 (5 bases). Trimming removed 0 bases at V and 7 bases at J, with 7 bases between. This CDR3 is built from 13 residues. CDR1 and CDR2 from the germline V gene are MNHNS and SASEGT. The DNA of the CDR3 is TGTGCCAGCAGTGAAGCAGGGGTACAGCCCCAGCATTTT. It yields the protein CASSEAGVQPQHF.

CDR3 DNA: TGTGCCAGCAGTTACTCTAAACAGCAGCCCCAGCATTTT. It yields the protein CASSYSKQQPQHF. This chain links TRBV6-2 or TRBV6-3 with TRBJ1-5; D is uncertain. This CDR3 has 13 residues. The germline gives CDR1 MNHEY, CDR2 SVGEGT. Trimming took 0 bases from V and 7 from J, leaving 7 bases between them.

This clone has a handful of counts. The rearrangement uses TRBV5-4 and TRBJ1-2; 9 bases are shared with TRBD1. V gave up 4 bases and J gave up 8 bases; unmatched junction bases: 6. Germline V gives CDR1 SGHNT, CDR2 YYREEE (reference sequence). The CDR3 runs 13 residues. The CDR3 nucleotides read TGTGCCAGCAGCGGGACAGGGCTGACAGGCTACACCTTC. Translation gives CASSGTGLTGYTF.

The rearrangement uses TRBV4-1 and TRBJ2-1, with D possibly being TRBD2 (7 bases). This CDR3 is 17 amino acids long. V shed 4 bases and J shed 4 bases, with 20 bases lying between them. Germline-derived CDR1 and CDR2 are MGHRA and YSYEKL. DNA of the CDR3: TGCGCCAGCAGCCTATGGTCAGGCGGGGGCGCATACAATGAGCAGTTCTTC. Protein sequence: CASSLWSGGGAYNEQFF.

The chain couples TRBV27 to TRBJ2-7, with 10 nucleotides matching TRBD2. With V trimmed by 3 bases and J by 7 bases, 12 bases remained unmatched. CDR1 is MNHEY and CDR2 is SMNVEV in the germline V gene (reference sequence). The length of the CDR3 is 16 residues. The CDR3 region is CASSLSPSGGWREQYF. CDR3 sequence (DNA): TGTGCCAGCAGTTTGTCCCCTAGCGGGGGCTGGAGGGAGCAGTACTTC.

The V call is TRBV28, the J call TRBJ1-4; D unresolved. V was shortened by 6 bases and J by 6 bases, with 11 bases between the two germline ends. The CDR3 length is 13 residues. CDR1 MDHEN and CDR2 SYDVKM come from the germline V gene. The CDR3 loop reads CASSLDSDEKLFF. CDR3 in DNA: TGTGCCAGCAGCTTGGACTCTGATGAAAAACTGTTTTTT.

The V gene is TRBV2, the J gene TRBJ1-5; D remains ambiguous. CDR1 is SNHLY, CDR2 FYNNEI, per germline. Trimming cost V 3 bases and J 7 bases, with 16 bases left between them. CDR3 length equals 15 residues. DNA for the CDR3: TGTGCCAGCAGTGATGAGGTCGGCGCGAGCCAGCCCCAGCATTTT. Translated: CASSDEVGASQPQHF.

V is TRBV19 and J is TRBJ1-1; 10 bases match TRBD1. The germline V gene encodes CDR1 LNHDA and CDR2 SQIVND (reference sequence). The CDR3 runs 15 residues. The junction had 10 bases not matched to a gene; V was cut back by 1 base and J by 11 bases. Here the CDR3 reads CASSIAGTGALWAFF. The CDR3 DNA reads as TGTGCCAGTAGTATAGCCGGGACAGGGGCCCTATGGGCTTTCTTT. Complete variable domain (other parts from reference TRBV19 and TRBJ1-1): DGGITQSPKYLFRKEGQNVTLSCEQNLNHDAMYWYRQDPGQGLRLIYYSQIVNDFQKGDIAEGYSVSREKKESFPLTVTSAQKNPTAFYLCASSIAGTGALWAFFGQGTRLTVV.

The chain is built from TRBV19 and TRBJ1-5; 7 nucleotides match TRBD1. The CDR3 sequence is 15 residues long. Germline V gives CDR1 LNHDA, CDR2 SQIVND (reference sequence). V shed 0 bases, J shed 10 bases, and the junction held 9 bases outside the gene matches. The CDR3 sequence is CASSIDQAGGRPQHF. The DNA for the CDR3 is TGTGCCAGTAGTATAGATCAGGCAGGGGGTCGACCCCAGCATTTT.

The V and J genes are TRBV10-1 and TRBJ2-2; 12 bases line up with TRBD2. The CDR3 totals 17 residues. V was clipped by 4 bases and J by 10 bases; unmatched bases: 13. Germline loops: CDR1 WNHNN, CDR2 SYGVQD (reference sequence). The CDR3 DNA reads TGCGCCAGCAGTGGAACTAGCGGGGGGAGCCGCCCGCAGGAGCTGTTTTTT. The encoded protein is CASSGTSGGSRPQELFF.

This clone appeared a few times. The chain links TRBV5-1 to TRBJ1-4; weak D call: TRBD1 (6 bases). This CDR3 is built from 16 residues. V lost 4 bases, J lost 2 bases, and 15 bases lay in between. Germline CDR1 is SGHRS and CDR2 is YFSETQ. The CDR3 region has the DNA TGCGCCAGCAGCGTAGCACCGACAGGCACTAATGAAAAACTGTTTTTT. It specifies CASSVAPTGTNEKLFF. The full variable domain, rest sourced from reference TRBV5-1 and TRBJ1-4, is KAGVTQTPRYLIKTRGQQVTLSCSPISGHRSVSWYQQTPGQGLQFLFEYFSETQRNKGNFPGRFSGRQFSNSRSEMNVSTLELGDSALYLCASSVAPTGTNEKLFFGSGTQLSVL.

This chain links TRBV11-2 with TRBJ1-4; D is unclear. V was clipped by 7 bases and J by 5 bases, with 17 bases between them. CDR3 length: 15 residues. From germline, CDR1 is SGHAT and CDR2 FQNNGV. CDR3 sequence reads: CASTFSDTQNEKLFF. The CDR3 coding sequence is TGTGCCAGCACCTTCTCCGACACACAAAATGAAAAACTGTTTTTT.